This T cell receptor beta chain was sequenced for a study of immunodeficiency (dated by TCRdb to the late 2010s). For the wider study: To search for oligoclonality and VDJ recombination defects, the researchers carried out a repertoire analysis. Broad study findings and their caveats: Severe oligoclonality, judged by top-100 and total clonotype frequencies, was seen in patient CD8+ but not CD4+ T cells. In the entropy comparisons of patients versus healthy controls, patients were shown as n=3 (open circles), and an effect on thymic development was only suggested as possible. V-J pairing and productive entropy in CD4+ T cells appeared similar in patients and controls.

Patients showed reduced numbers of naive CD4 T cells and, even more so, naive CD8 T cells, along with expanded effector memory subpopulations. Before TCR sequencing, CD3+CD4+ T cells were sorted out of fresh PBMCs. A note on this clone: This clone's antigen is unknown. Per-nucleotide qualities are absent, and no much larger clonotype sits a single base away.

CDR1 KGHSH and CDR2 LQKENI are derived from the germline V gene. Cut back by 8 bases and 2 bases, the V and J ends lie 16 bases apart. The cysteine opens and the phenylalanine closes a CDR3 of 15 amino acids. Left in the record is the CDR3 DNA by itself, 45 bases read in frame from the first base. Genomic DNA was extracted with the QIAamp DNA Blood Mini Kit and sent for immunoSEQ repertoire analysis. A standard quantity of genomic DNA template was used for amplification of CDR3 regions by multiplex PCR. The PCR products underwent sequencing on an Illumina platform. In the authors' own workflow: Sequences were aligned to a reference, with V, D and J gene definitions taken from IMGT. To eliminate PCR and sequencing errors, a nearest-neighbor clustering algorithm combined closely related sequences. V, D and J usage was examined in productive unique and total sequences using ImmunoSEQ Analyzer tools along with R version 3.6.1. TCRdb retrieved this table from immuneACCESS and kept in-frame rearrangements only. Not all clones are present; in checked studies, unresolved V genes account for under half, and no reason is known for the remainder. V and J calls and clone size are given by that table; D and trimming were obtained from the DNA. Across this sample there are over 2,000 clones, with 88% seen only once. More than 7.5% of the sample is taken by the ten largest.

This sequence originates from a girl aged 5 to 17 with POLD1 deficiency. The V and J genes are TRBV18 and TRBJ2-1; a tentative D call is TRBD1 (5 bases match). Sequenced sample: CD4+ T cells from blood. The nucleotide sequence reads as follows: TGTGCCAGCGCCTTGACGGCAGGGACCTACAATGAGCAGTTCTTC. Translated, this gives CASALTAGTYNEQFF.